These 20 T cell receptor beta chains originate from one sample sequenced in a study of T-cell reconstitution after alpha-beta-depleted transplantation in children. The authors prepared the TCRbeta library with unique molecular identifiers. TCRdb analysed the PCR reads with MiXCR anew, one entry per CDR3 protein. The sample includes roughly 610,000 distinct CDR3 sequences, about 10% seen only once; the top ten take roughly 3.9%. This material consisted of PBMCs from the stem cell graft donor, taken from the stem cell graft. The source of these receptors is a human donor who donated a stem cell graft to a child with acute myeloid leukemia.

Regarding this clonotype: One end of the junction is discordant with germline, which a read error may explain. This chain links TRBV30 with TRBJ2-5; 9 bases line up with TRBD2. The V gene's germline CDR1 is GTSNPN and CDR2 SVGIG (reference sequence). The CDR3 length is 15 residues. CDR3 nucleotides: TGTGCCTGGAGAACCTTAGCGGGAGCCCAAGACACCCAGTACTTC. As protein: CAWRTLAGAQDTQYF.

This chain connects TRBV20-1 to TRBJ2-1; 8 nucleotides align to TRBD2. CDR3 length: 15 amino acids. Germline V gene sequence: CDR1 DFQATT, CDR2 SNEGSKA (reference sequence). After removal of 3 bases from V and 7 bases from J, the junction contained 11 bases not matched to a gene. CDR3 region: CSASRREGLSNEQFF. The CDR3 nucleotides read TGCAGTGCTAGTCGTCGGGAGGGCCTAAGTAATGAGCAGTTCTTC.

V is TRBV5-1 and J is TRBJ1-4; 7 bases are a match to TRBD1. Germline assignment: CDR1 SGHRS and CDR2 YFSETQ. This CDR3 has 14 amino acids. After removal of 4 bases from V and 7 bases from J, the junction contained 7 bases not matched to a gene. CDR3 protein: CASSAFGQVEKLFF. The CDR3 nucleotides read TGCGCCAGCAGCGCTTTCGGACAGGTTGAAAAACTGTTTTTT.

The chain employs TRBV18 and TRBJ1-1, with D unclear. CDR1 and CDR2 from the germline V gene are KGHSH and LQKENI. The CDR3 length is 13 residues. V lost 3 bases to trimming and J lost 6 bases, with 11 bases between them. The CDR3 DNA reads TGTGCCAGCTCACCCTTGGACTTCCCTGAAGCTTTCTTT. This sequence encodes CASSPLDFPEAFF.

This rearrangement joins TRBV3-1 to TRBJ2-1; perhaps TRBD2 as D (5 bases). In germline, CDR1 is LGHDT, CDR2 YNNKEL (reference sequence). The CDR3 runs to 13 residues. V was clipped by 0 bases and J by 9 bases, with 9 bases between them. Written as DNA, the CDR3 is TGTGCCAGCAGCCAAGATAACGGGGTTGAGCAGTTCTTC. Its protein is CASSQDNGVEQFF.

This clonotype was picked up a small number of times. This chain links TRBV4-3 with TRBJ1-4; D uncertain. Trimming left V 0 bases short and J 2 bases short, with 7 bases between. CDR3 size: 15 residues. Germline V CDR1 and CDR2: LGHNA, YSLEER. The CDR3 protein is CASSQERFTNEKLFF. The CDR3 region has the DNA TGCGCCAGCAGCCAAGAACGATTCACTAATGAAAAACTGTTTTTT.

This clonotype was seen more than once but under ten times. One end of the junction does not line up with germline, which may come from a read error. The chain combines TRBV7-7 with TRBJ1-6, with 7 bases aligning to TRBD1. This CDR3 is 17 amino acids long. Germline V gene data show CDR1 as SSHAT and CDR2 as FNYEAQ (reference sequence). The DNA for the CDR3 is TGTGCTAGCAGCCCGAACACAATGGACAGGACTAATTCACCCCTCCACTTT. Protein product: CASSPNTMDRTNSPLHF.

The rearrangement uses TRBV20-1 and TRBJ2-7; D is unclear. The CDR3 length is 14 residues. Germline V gene sequence: CDR1 DFQATT, CDR2 SNEGSKA (reference sequence). The V gene lost 0 bases and the J gene lost 2 bases, with 11 bases spanning the gap. For the CDR3, the DNA is TGCAGTGCTAGAGATCACACTTCCCCCTACGAGCAGTACTTC. It is translated as CSARDHTSPYEQYF.

V and J are TRBV4-3 and TRBJ2-1; D uncertain. V gave up 0 bases and J gave up 5 bases, with 11 bases separating them. Germline assignment: CDR1 LGHNA and CDR2 YSLEER. This CDR3 region has 15 residues. The CDR3 DNA sequence: TGCGCCAGCAGCCAAGAAAGACGTCTACACAATGAGCAGTTCTTC. This gives the protein CASSQERRLHNEQFF.

To note about this clonotype: Being one base from a much bigger clone, this may be a read error. The chain has TRBV4-3 and TRBJ2-4; 8 bases fit TRBD1. The DNA end is more similar to TRBJ2-1, so the J call may be wrong. Germline lookup yields CDR1 LGHNA and CDR2 YSLEER. CDR3 size: 15 residues. The CDR3 loop is CASSLTGDGKNIQFF. The CDR3 DNA sequence: TGCGCCAGCAGCCTGACAGGGGACGGCAAAAACATTCAGTTCTTC.

The table lists this clonotype with many counts. V and J are TRBV12-3 or TRBV12-4 and TRBJ2-2, with a possible D match to TRBD1 (5 bases). This CDR3 comprises 14 residues. The V end was cut by 4 bases, the J end by 1 base, with 7 bases between. In nucleotides, the CDR3 is TGTGCCAGCAGTTCAGGACAGAACACCGGGGAGCTGTTTTTT. It is translated as CASSSGQNTGELFF.

The table lists this clonotype with many counts. The rearrangement links TRBV6-1 to TRBJ1-5, with D hard to call. The CDR3 is made up of 15 amino acids. Trimming left V 6 bases short and J 5 bases short, with 17 bases between. Germline CDR1 is MNHNS and CDR2 is SASEGT. Written as DNA, the CDR3 is TGTGCCAGCAGCGAGACAAACCCGCGGGATCAGCCCCAGCATTTT. This codes for CASSETNPRDQPQHF.

Remarks on this clonotype: A much larger clone sits a single nucleotide away, making a read error possible. V usage is TRBV7-2 and J usage is TRBJ2-7, with TRBD2 matching over 11 bases. The germline V gene has CDR1 SGHTA and CDR2 FQGNSA. This CDR3 is built from 17 residues. CDR3: CASSLGPLTSGIGERYF. Written as DNA, the CDR3 is TGTGCCAGCAGCTTAGGCCCTCTGACTAGCGGGATTGGCGAGCGGTACTTC.

This clonotype was seen a handful of times. The gene calls are TRBV29-1 and TRBJ2-3; TRBD2 aligns across 9 bases. The trim removed 6 bases at V and 4 bases at J, leaving 5 bases unmatched. The germline gives CDR1 SQVTM, CDR2 ANQGSEA. The CDR3 is made up of 13 amino acids. CDR3 in amino acids: CSVSGRLADTQYF. For the CDR3, the DNA is TGCAGCGTCAGCGGGAGGCTAGCAGATACGCAGTATTTT.

A note on this clonotype: This may be a read error, as it is one base from a much larger clone. The chain is built from TRBV3-1 and TRBJ2-2; unclear D gene. CDR1 LGHDT and CDR2 YNNKEL come from the germline V gene (reference sequence). The CDR3 is 15 residues long. Trimming shortened V by 0 bases and J by 0 bases, and 5 bases separated the two germline ends. CDR3 sequence: CASSQDAANTGELFF. CDR3 DNA: TGTGCCAGCAGCCAAGATGCAGCGAACACCGGGGAGCTGTTTTTT.

This clonotype has ten or more counts. The V gene is TRBV4-2, the J gene TRBJ1-1, with D tentatively TRBD1 (6 bases). Deletions cut 2 bases from V and 3 bases from J, with 13 bases between. CDR1 is LGHNA and CDR2 is YNFKEQ in the germline V gene. The CDR3 loop spans 15 amino acids. The CDR3 is CASSQHRDRYTEAFF. In DNA, the CDR3 is TGTGCCAGCAGCCAACATAGAGACAGGTACACTGAAGCTTTCTTT.

The rearrangement uses TRBV5-1 and TRBJ2-2; D is unresolved. V was trimmed by 4 bases and J by 5 bases, leaving 6 bases between them. Germline values: CDR1 SGHRS, CDR2 YFSETQ. The CDR3 runs to 12 residues. The CDR3 spells CASSEQTGELFF. CDR3 nucleotides: TGCGCCAGCAGCGAACAGACCGGGGAGCTGTTTTTT.

CDR3 DNA sequence: TGTGCCAGCAGCCAACGTCCGGCGGGACCCCACTCCTACGAGCAGTACTTC. Translated: CASSQRPAGPHSYEQYF. This chain connects TRBV3-1 to TRBJ2-7, with D tentatively TRBD2 (6 bases). Trimming took 2 bases from V and 0 from J, leaving 17 bases between them. CDR1 is LGHDT and CDR2 is YNNKEL in the germline V gene (reference sequence). The CDR3 has 17 residues.

The rearrangement links TRBV20-1 to TRBJ1-1, with unresolved D. Trimming pared 3 bases from V and 4 bases from J, leaving 9 bases between. Germline loops: CDR1 DFQATT, CDR2 SNEGSKA (reference sequence). The CDR3 sequence is 12 residues long. The CDR3 is CSARIRVTEAFF. The CDR3 region has the DNA TGCAGTGCTAGGATTAGGGTCACTGAAGCTTTCTTT.

Ten or more counts support this clonotype. This chain joins TRBV10-3 and TRBJ1-1; D remains unclear. The CDR3 contains 13 residues. Trimming removed 3 bases from V and 10 bases from J, with 15 bases in between. Per the germline V gene, CDR1 is ENHRY and CDR2 is SYGVKD. CDR3 bases: TGTGCCATCAGTGAAAAGGACGGTATGAGAGCTTTCTTT. This gives the protein CAISEKDGMRAFF.